The clone carrying this TCR beta chain is medium-sized within its sample. Sequencing used immunoSEQ multiplex PCR; TCRdb keeps in-frame clones, though not all of them. Among some 45,000 clones listed, 70% to 80% were seen once. These data come from a study of radiotherapy plus CTLA-4 blockade in lung cancer. Trimming cost V 2 bases and J 8 bases; bases outside gene matches: 3. The germline V gene has CDR1 LNHDA and CDR2 SQIVND (reference sequence). The CDR3 spans 14 residues. The genes are TRBV19 and TRBJ1-6; TRBD1 agrees at 7 bases. This material consisted of peripheral blood, taken from a patient treated with radiotherapy plus ipilimumab. The receptor was isolated from a human donor with non-small cell lung cancer who had stable disease on radiotherapy plus ipilimumab. CDR3 in amino acids: CASSIQGGDSPLHF. In DNA, the CDR3 is TGTGCCAGTAGTATACAGGGGGGAGATTCACCCCTCCACTTT.